The sequence of this T cell receptor (beta chain) was determined in a study of T cell responses to AZD1222 COVID-19 vaccine. Findings and limits, study-wide: Vaccine-related CD4 TCRs covered spike, predominating at 160-218 and 743-854.

Regarding this clone: Antigen unknown.

The method was immunoSEQ multiplex PCR; TCRdb's version includes in-frame clones alone and lacks a portion of them. The table lists some 100,000 clones, 85% to 90% of them singletons. Trimming took off 5 bases at V and 7 bases at J, with 15 bases between the two ends. The CDR3 length is 13 residues. CDR1 is LNHDA, CDR2 SQIVND, per germline (reference sequence). V and J are TRBV19 and TRBJ2-7; D is possibly TRBD1 (6 bases). This specimen consisted of peripheral blood, obtained on day 0 of AZD1222 vaccination. The receptor was derived from an adult in good health. As DNA, the CDR3 is TGTGCCAGTAGTCGTCAGGGGCCTGGGGAGCAGTACTTC. Protein product: CASSRQGPGEQYF. Combining the CDR3 with reference TRBV19 and TRBJ2-7 gives the whole variable domain DGGITQSPKYLFRKEGQNVTLSCEQNLNHDAMYWYRQDPGQGLRLIYYSQIVNDFQKGDIAEGYSVSREKKESFPLTVTSAQKNPTAFYLCASSRQGPGEQYFGPGTRLTVT.